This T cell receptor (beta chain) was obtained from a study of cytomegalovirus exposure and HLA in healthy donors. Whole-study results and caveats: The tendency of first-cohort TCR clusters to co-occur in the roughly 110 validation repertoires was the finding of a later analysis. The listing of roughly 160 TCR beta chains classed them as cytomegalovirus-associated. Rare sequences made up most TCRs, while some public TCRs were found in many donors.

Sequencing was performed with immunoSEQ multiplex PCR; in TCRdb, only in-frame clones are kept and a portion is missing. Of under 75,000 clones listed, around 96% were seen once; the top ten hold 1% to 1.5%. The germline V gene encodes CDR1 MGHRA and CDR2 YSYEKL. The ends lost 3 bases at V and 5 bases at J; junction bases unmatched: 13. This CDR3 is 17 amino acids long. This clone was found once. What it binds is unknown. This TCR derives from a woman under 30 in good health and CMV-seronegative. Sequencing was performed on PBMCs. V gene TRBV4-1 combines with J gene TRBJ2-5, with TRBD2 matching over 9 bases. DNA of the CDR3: TGCGCCAGCAGCCACCTGGGTGGAGCGGGAGGTTGGGAGACCCAGTACTTC. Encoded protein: CASSHLGGAGGWETQYF.